The 20 T cell receptor beta chains listed next were all sequenced from one sample in a study of shared clonotypes between healthy human individuals. TCRdb's table, derived via immunoSEQ multiplex PCR, lists solely in-frame clones and lacks some. The data contain about 680,000 clones, more than 70% of them singletons. Sequenced sample: memory CD4+ T cells sorted from blood. Sample subset: CD45RA-negative fraction. These receptors all stem from a woman aged 25-40 years in good health.

In this sample, this clone turned up once. The chain employs TRBV27 and TRBJ1-5; D ambiguous. Germline V gives CDR1 MNHEY, CDR2 SMNVEV (reference sequence). The CDR3 consists of 10 residues. V was pared by 8 bases and J by 9 bases, with 8 bases between. The CDR3 DNA is TGTGCCAGCCTCCAATGGCCCCAGCATTTT. Amino acids: CASLQWPQHF.

The chain carries TRBV19 and TRBJ2-3; D is possibly TRBD1 (6 bases). The CDR3 extends over 14 amino acids. Deletions cut 4 bases from V and 1 base from J, with 9 bases between. CDR1 and CDR2 (germline): LNHDA, SQIVND (reference sequence). The CDR3 loop is CASSRGQGTDTQYF. Here the CDR3 DNA reads TGTGCCAGTAGTAGGGGGCAGGGCACAGATACGCAGTATTTT. Complete variable domain (other parts from reference TRBV19 and TRBJ2-3): DGGITQSPKYLFRKEGQNVTLSCEQNLNHDAMYWYRQDPGQGLRLIYYSQIVNDFQKGDIAEGYSVSREKKESFPLTVTSAQKNPTAFYLCASSRGQGTDTQYFGPGTRLTVL.

The chain recombines TRBV5-1 with TRBJ2-7; 8 bases agree with TRBD2. Trimming at V came to 4 bases and at J to 3 bases, leaving 12 bases not matched to a gene. This CDR3 is built from 16 residues. The germline gives CDR1 SGHRS, CDR2 YFSETQ. The DNA of the CDR3 is TGCGCCAGCAGCACTGACACTACGGGGGGGATCTACGAGCAGTACTTC. This translates into CASSTDTTGGIYEQYF.

V gene TRBV27 combines with J gene TRBJ2-7; D is perhaps TRBD2 (6 bases). Germline V gives CDR1 MNHEY, CDR2 SMNVEV (reference sequence). V lost 10 bases, J lost 1 base, and 17 bases lay in between. CDR3 length equals 14 residues. The CDR3 here is CATSSLGSSYEQYF. The CDR3 region has the DNA TGTGCCACCTCATCCCTCGGGAGTTCCTACGAGCAGTACTTC.

The sample holds many counts of this clone. The V and J genes are TRBV30 and TRBJ2-6; TRBD2 matches 9 bases. V lost 1 base to trimming and J lost 3 bases; unmatched junction nucleotides: 19. Germline CDR1 reads GTSNPN; CDR2 reads SVGIG (reference sequence). The CDR3 totals 21 residues. The CDR3 coding sequence is TGTGCCTGGAGTGCCCGGACAGGAGCGGGAGGCAAGGACTTTGGGGCCAACGTCCTGACTTTC. This codes for CAWSARTGAGGKDFGANVLTF.

The rearrangement links TRBV9 to TRBJ2-1; 7 nucleotides match TRBD2. The J segment lost 6 bases and the V segment lost 0 bases, leaving 6 bases of the junction unmatched. The germline V gene encodes CDR1 SGDLS and CDR2 YYNGEE. The CDR3 consists of 15 residues. DNA for the CDR3: TGTGCCAGCAGCGTAGCTGCAACTAGCGTCAATGAGCAGTTCTTC. Amino acid sequence: CASSVAATSVNEQFF.

This clone was seen more than once but under ten times. The J gene is TRBJ1-1, the V gene TRBV4-1; D is unresolved. CDR3 length: 13 residues. V lost 2 bases and J lost 3, with 7 bases in between. Germline CDR1 and CDR2: MGHRA and YSYEKL. CDR3 sequence (DNA): TGCGCCAGCAGCCAACAGGACGACACTGAAGCTTTCTTT. The encoded protein is CASSQQDDTEAFF.

The rearrangement uses TRBV14 and TRBJ2-3, with D possibly matching TRBD2 (5 bases). This CDR3 is 16 amino acids long. Trimming removed 0 bases from V and 0 bases from J, with 10 bases in between. Germline V gene data show CDR1 as SGHDN and CDR2 as FVKESK. This CDR3 is CASSQEKRFSTDTQYF. CDR3 nucleotide sequence: TGTGCCAGCAGCCAAGAAAAGCGGTTTAGCACAGATACGCAGTATTTT.

The chain links TRBV18 to TRBJ2-1; D perhaps matches TRBD2 (6 bases). Trimming removed 3 bases at V and 4 bases at J, with 13 bases between. The CDR3 consists of 15 residues. Germline CDR1 reads KGHSH; CDR2 reads LQKENI. The CDR3 here is CASSPAEGRYNEQFF. In nucleotides, the CDR3 is TGTGCCAGCTCACCGGCGGAGGGCCGGTACAATGAGCAGTTCTTC. The variable domain in full, with the rest retrieved from reference TRBV18 and TRBJ2-1, is NAGVMQNPRHLVRRRGQEARLRCSPMKGHSHVYWYRQLPEEGLKFMVYLQKENIIDESGMPKERFSAEFPKEGPSILRIQQVVRGDSAAYFCASSPAEGRYNEQFFGPGTRLTVL.

The chain has TRBV28 and TRBJ2-7, with TRBD1 matching 9 bases. Germline lookup yields CDR1 MDHEN and CDR2 SYDVKM. The J segment lost 10 bases and the V segment lost 8 bases, leaving 12 bases of the junction unmatched. The CDR3 sequence is 13 residues long. CDR3 nucleotides: TGTGCCAGCGTTTACAGGGGGCGCTTCGACCAGTACTTC. Residues: CASVYRGRFDQYF.

The rearrangement links TRBV5-4 to TRBJ2-7; 13 positions agree with TRBD2. The CDR3 spans 16 residues. Trimming took 4 bases from V and 4 from J; bases not matched to a gene: 8. The V gene's germline CDR1 is SGHNT and CDR2 YYREEE (reference sequence). The DNA for the CDR3 is TGTGCCAGCAGCGCCGGACTAGCGGGAGTTGGGTACGAGCAGTACTTC. Translated, it gives CASSAGLAGVGYEQYF.

V is TRBV10-1 and J is TRBJ2-2, with 13 nucleotides matching TRBD2. CDR3 size: 15 residues. Germline-derived CDR1 and CDR2 are WNHNN and SYGVQD (reference sequence). Trimming took 5 bases from V and 6 from J; bases not matched to a gene: 3. CDR3 DNA sequence: TGCGCCAGCAGTTGGGGACTAGCGGGACCCGGGGAGCTGTTTTTT. Translated, it gives CASSWGLAGPGELFF.

V gene TRBV27 combines with J gene TRBJ2-3, with 7 bases fitting TRBD1. This CDR3 has 18 residues. The J segment lost 4 bases and the V segment lost 6 bases, leaving 19 bases of the junction unmatched. CDR1 MNHEY and CDR2 SMNVEV come from the germline V gene (reference sequence). In nucleotides, the CDR3 is TGTGCCAGCAGGCCCTTGACAGGGACGTCTTCCCTTCCAGATACGCAGTATTTT. It yields the protein CASRPLTGTSSLPDTQYF.

This clone was picked up one time. The CDR3 bases are TGTGCCAGCACCCCCGGGGCCCAGCTGAGCTACGAGCAGTACTTC. It codes for CASTPGAQLSYEQYF. The gene calls are TRBV28 and TRBJ2-7; the D call may be TRBD1 or TRBD2 (5 bases each). This CDR3 spans 15 amino acids. The V end lost 7 bases, the J end lost 3 bases, and 19 bases lay between the germline ends. CDR1 is MDHEN, CDR2 SYDVKM, per germline.

The chain joins TRBV10-1 to TRBJ2-7; tentatively, D is TRBD1 or TRBD2 (5 bases each). This CDR3 region has 14 residues. V shed 4 bases and J shed 2 bases, with 12 bases lying between them. The germline CDR1 and CDR2 sequences are WNHNN and SYGVQD (reference sequence). The CDR3 nucleotides read TGCGCCAGCAGTGTAACCGGGGCCCCCTACGAGCAGTACTTC. This encodes CASSVTGAPYEQYF.

The gene calls are TRBV7-9 and TRBJ2-7; TRBD1 is a possible D gene (6 bases). The CDR3 covers 12 residues. Trimming cost V 6 bases and J 4 bases, with 10 bases left between them. The V gene's germline CDR1 is SEHNR and CDR2 FQNEAQ (reference sequence). The CDR3 loop reads CASRGGQYEQYF. CDR3 nucleotide sequence: TGTGCCAGCAGAGGGGGACAATACGAGCAGTACTTC. The full variable domain, with the rest looked up from reference TRBV7-9 and TRBJ2-7, is DTGVSQNPRHKITKRGQNVTFRCDPISEHNRLYWYRQTLGQGPEFLTYFQNEAQLEKSRLLSDRFSAERPKGSFSTLEIQRTEQGDSAMYLCASRGGQYEQYFGPGTRLTVT.

This rearrangement joins TRBV5-1 to TRBJ2-1, with D perhaps matching TRBD1 (7 bases). The V and J ends lost 7 bases and 4 bases respectively, with 21 bases between them. Germline-derived CDR1 and CDR2 are SGHRS and YFSETQ. The CDR3 covers 16 residues. CDR3: CASSLQEGAIYNEQFF. DNA for the CDR3: TGCGCCAGCTCGCTCCAGGAGGGGGCGATTTACAATGAGCAGTTCTTC.

V and J are TRBV5-1 and TRBJ2-1; D is unclear. This CDR3 region has 17 residues. CDR1 is SGHRS and CDR2 is YFSETQ in the germline V gene. V was trimmed by 1 base and J by 2 bases, leaving 16 bases between them. In DNA form, the CDR3 reads TGCGCCAGCAGCTTGCTGGGAATAGCAGATCCCTACAATGAGCAGTTCTTC. This codes for CASSLLGIADPYNEQFF.

The chain has TRBV18 and TRBJ1-1; TRBD1 agrees at 9 bases. CDR1 is KGHSH and CDR2 is LQKENI in the germline V gene. The CDR3 is made up of 16 amino acids. Germline trimming cut 3 bases from V and 0 bases from J; bases unmatched to any gene: 5. The CDR3 protein is CASSPGQGLMNTEAFF. The DNA of the CDR3 is TGTGCCAGCTCACCGGGACAGGGTCTCATGAACACTGAAGCTTTCTTT.

This clone was counted once. The gene calls are TRBV21-1 and TRBJ2-7; the table gives TRBD1 as D, unverified against the DNA. TRBV21-1 is shown as a pseudogene. CDR3 length: 14 amino acids. CDR3 in DNA: TGTGCCAGCACCCCAAACAACCACTCCTACGAGCAGTACTTC. As protein: CASTPNNHSYEQYF.